This TCR beta chain was obtained from a study of early T cells in non-severe SARS-CoV-2 infection. General study findings and limits: Matching against VDJdb likely underestimated virus-specific expansions, favoring anti-spike CD8.

This clonotype was detected a few times. Its specificity is not known. Unique molecular identifiers were attached to individual cDNA molecules. TCRdb re-called the 5' RACE reads with MiXCR, one entry per CDR3 protein. The table lists about 92,000 distinct CDR3 sequences, roughly an eighth of them singletons. Germline assignment: CDR1 SQVTM and CDR2 ANQGSEA. The length of the CDR3 is 13 residues. V gave up 3 bases and J gave up 3 bases; unmatched junction bases: 0. The rearrangement links TRBV29-1 to TRBJ2-1, with 9 bases fitting TRBD2. Material for sequencing was whole blood. The receptor's source is an adult who was a healthcare worker with PCR-confirmed SARS-CoV-2 infection or an uninfected control (not recorded which). DNA for the CDR3: TGCAGCGTTGAGCGGGAGGGCTACAATGAGCAGTTCTTC. Protein: CSVEREGYNEQFF.